Presented here are 14 T cell receptor beta chains from one specimen sequenced in a study of T cell repertoires in cytomegalovirus infection. TCRdb independently ran MiXCR on the reads; one entry per CDR3 protein. The table shows about 740,000 distinct CDR3 sequences, with about 40% occurring only once. The sequencing sample was made of PBMCs. Receptors originate from a human donor in good health (CMV status not recorded). Some clones in this sample may be carry-over from other donors' samples.

The chain joins TRBV5-5 to TRBJ2-1, with unresolved D. Germline CDR1 and CDR2: SGHKS and YYEKEE (reference sequence). The V and J ends lost 2 bases and 0 bases respectively, with 9 bases between them. The CDR3 sequence is 15 residues long. The CDR3 region has the DNA TGTGCCAGCAGCTTTAAGGAGAGCTCCTACAATGAGCAGTTCTTC. Its protein is CASSFKESSYNEQFF.

As regards this clonotype: This could be a read error, since a much larger clone is one nucleotide away. The rearrangement joins TRBV7-2 to TRBJ1-1, with 7 nucleotides matching TRBD1. The CDR3 covers 12 residues. With 2 bases clipped from V and 10 bases from J, the junction kept 4 bases outside the gene matches. CDR1 is SGHTA, CDR2 FQGNSA, per germline. CDR3 DNA: TGTGCCAGCAGCTTACGACAGGGTATAGCTTTCTTT. Translating gives CASSLRQGIAFF.

This clonotype was detected only a few times. The chain employs TRBV28 and TRBJ1-2; tentatively, D is TRBD1 (5 bases). CDR3 length: 14 amino acids. Trimming shortened V by 3 bases and J by 2 bases, and 10 bases separated the two germline ends. CDR1 is MDHEN, CDR2 SYDVKM, per germline. The CDR3 loop reads CASSFWGTNYGYTF. In DNA, the CDR3 is TGTGCCAGCAGTTTCTGGGGGACCAACTATGGCTACACCTTC.

This clonotype appeared a few times. The chain recombines TRBV12-3 or TRBV12-4 with TRBJ2-2; possible D gene TRBD1, 6 bases. This CDR3 comprises 16 residues. V lost 7 bases to trimming and J lost 5 bases, with 20 bases between them. In DNA form, the CDR3 reads TGTGCCAGCACCTCGGACAGCCGCGCAGATACCGGGGAGCTGTTTTTT. Its translation is CASTSDSRADTGELFF.

This rearrangement joins TRBV5-8 to TRBJ2-4; D gene ambiguous. Germline CDR1 SGHTS, CDR2 YDEGEE. With 3 bases removed from V and 0 bases from J, the gap between germline ends came to 13 bases. This CDR3 region has 16 residues. The CDR3 DNA reads as TGTGCCAGCAGCTACTGGGCCGCAGGAGCCAAAAACATTCAGTACTTC. It is translated as CASSYWAAGAKNIQYF.

This chain joins TRBV28 and TRBJ2-2; 7 bases match TRBD1. This CDR3 is 14 amino acids long. The V segment lost 5 bases and the J segment 3 bases; nucleotides outside the gene matches: 3. From germline, CDR1 is MDHEN and CDR2 SYDVKM. The CDR3 DNA is TGTGCCAGCAGTAACACAGGGGACACCGGGGAGCTGTTTTTT. It codes for CASSNTGDTGELFF.

V and J are TRBV4-1 and TRBJ2-3; D is unclear. Germline V gives CDR1 MGHRA, CDR2 YSYEKL. This CDR3 region has 15 residues. V gave up 2 bases and J gave up 0 bases, with 9 bases separating them. DNA for the CDR3: TGCGCCAGCAGCCAACCCTGGAAGAGCACAGATACGCAGTATTTT. The encoded protein is CASSQPWKSTDTQYF.

V usage is TRBV11-2 and J usage is TRBJ2-7, with TRBD2 as a possible D gene (6 bases). The CDR3 is 14 amino acids. V shed 1 base and J shed 7 bases, with 14 bases lying between them. Per germline, CDR1 SGHAT and CDR2 FQNNGV. Here the CDR3 DNA reads TGTGCCAGCAGCTTAGGGCAGGGACTCGGTGAGCAGTACTTC. Translating it yields CASSLGQGLGEQYF.

The rearrangement joins TRBV11-3 to TRBJ2-5; perhaps TRBD2 as D (6 bases). This CDR3 spans 14 amino acids. CDR1 is SGHNT, CDR2 YENEEA, per germline. Trimming pared 1 base from V and 3 bases from J, leaving 9 bases between. In DNA, the CDR3 is TGTGCCAGCAGCTTAGGAGCGGGCGAAGAGACCCAGTACTTC. Its protein product is CASSLGAGEETQYF. The full variable domain, with the rest looked up from reference TRBV11-3 and TRBJ2-5, is EAGVVQSPRYKIIEKKQPVAFWCNPISGHNTLYWYLQNLGQGPELLIRYENEEAVDDSQLPKDRFSAERLKGVDSTLKIQPAELGDSAVYLCASSLGAGEETQYFGPGTRLLVL.

The gene calls are TRBV7-9 and TRBJ1-1; D may be TRBD1 (6 bases). The CDR3 sequence is 15 residues long. CDR1 is SEHNR and CDR2 is FQNEAQ in the germline V gene (reference sequence). Trimming took off 5 bases at V and 1 base at J, with 14 bases between the two ends. The CDR3 region has the DNA TGTGCCAGCAGCACCCGGGACAATTCGAACACTGAAGCTTTCTTT. Amino acid sequence: CASSTRDNSNTEAFF.

The sample holds many counts of this clonotype. This chain uses TRBV28 with TRBJ2-2; D gene unclear. The germline gives CDR1 MDHEN, CDR2 SYDVKM. This CDR3 has 12 amino acids. Deletions cut 6 bases from V and 5 bases from J, with 7 bases between. The CDR3 DNA reads TGTGCCAGCAGCTTACTAACCGGGGAGCTGTTTTTT. Protein: CASSLLTGELFF.

The V call is TRBV6-6, the J call TRBJ1-5; a weak D match, TRBD1 (5 bases). The V gene lost 6 bases and the J gene lost 0 bases, with 15 bases spanning the gap. This CDR3 spans 16 amino acids. CDR1 and CDR2 (germline): MNHNY, SVGAGI (reference sequence). The CDR3: CASSPRTGDSNQPQHF. The CDR3 nucleotides read TGTGCCAGCAGCCCCAGGACGGGGGATAGCAATCAGCCCCAGCATTTT.

Here the CDR3 reads CASTSSGSSGNTIYF. The CDR3 region has the DNA TGTGCCAGCACTTCATCGGGCTCATCTGGAAACACCATATATTTT. The chain couples TRBV12-3 or TRBV12-4 to TRBJ1-3; D is undetermined. The CDR3 covers 15 residues. V lost 7 bases and J lost 1, with 14 bases in between.

This clonotype has more than one count but fewer than ten. The chain couples TRBV12-5 to TRBJ1-2; D might be TRBD1 (6 bases). The V gene lost 5 bases and the J gene lost 0 bases, with 10 bases spanning the gap. Germline assignment: CDR1 LGHNT and CDR2 FRNRAP. The CDR3 spans 14 residues. In DNA form, the CDR3 reads TGTGCTAGTGGTCCCGACAGGTCTAACTATGGCTACACCTTC. The encoded protein is CASGPDRSNYGYTF.